These 29 T cell receptor beta chains were all obtained from the same sample, sequenced in a study of beta chain features in type 1 diabetes. Investigators reverse transcribed all isolated RNA, so they sequenced expressed TCRB transcripts. The repertoire was sequenced with immunoSEQ multiplex PCR; TCRdb's copy has only in-frame clones and lacks some. Of under 400,000 clones listed, around 12% are singletons. Sequenced sample: naive CD4+ T cells from blood. The receptors stem from a man aged 18 to 30 in good health.

This chain connects TRBV5-1 to TRBJ2-1, with TRBD2 as a possible D gene (5 bases). CDR1 and CDR2 (germline): SGHRS, YFSETQ. V was pared by 0 bases and J by 4 bases, with 11 bases between. CDR3 size: 15 residues. CDR3 DNA sequence: TGCGCCAGCAGCTTGGAAAGGACTCAGTACAATGAGCAGTTCTTC. Encoded protein: CASSLERTQYNEQFF.

This clone was counted only a few times. This chain connects TRBV2 to TRBJ2-1; D possibly corresponds to TRBD2 (6 bases). V was shortened by 5 bases and J by 7 bases, with 12 bases between the two germline ends. CDR3 length: 13 residues. Per germline, CDR1 SNHLY and CDR2 FYNNEI. The CDR3 DNA is TGTGCCAGCAGTAAAGGCGGGAAAAATGAGCAGTTCTTC. Translated, it gives CASSKGGKNEQFF.

This clone has only a few counts. CDR3 bases: TGTGCCAGCAGCCTCCAGGGGGCCTTTAACTATGGCTACACCTTC. Its protein product is CASSLQGAFNYGYTF. This chain uses TRBV7-2 with TRBJ1-2, with TRBD1 matching over 8 bases. The CDR3 consists of 15 residues. With V trimmed by 5 bases and J by 1 base, 6 bases remained unmatched. Germline CDR1 SGHTA, CDR2 FQGNSA.

The J gene is TRBJ1-1, the V gene TRBV6-6; D gene ambiguous. Germline V lookup: CDR1 MNHNY, CDR2 SVGAGI (reference sequence). The V end was cut by 0 bases, the J end by 5 bases, with 13 bases between. This CDR3 contains 15 residues. CDR3 amino acids: CASSYSAVLGTEAFF. For the CDR3, the DNA is TGTGCCAGCAGTTACTCGGCAGTTCTCGGGACTGAAGCTTTCTTT.

This clone was seen more than once but under ten times. This chain connects TRBV27 to TRBJ1-2, with a possible D match to TRBD1 (6 bases). Germline V gene sequence: CDR1 MNHEY, CDR2 SMNVEV (reference sequence). The CDR3 runs to 15 residues. Trimming pared 3 bases from V and 5 bases from J, leaving 16 bases between. This chain's CDR3 is CASSLVGGATYGYTF. The CDR3 DNA is TGTGCCAGCAGTTTGGTAGGGGGTGCGACTTATGGCTACACCTTC.

This chain links TRBV6-1 with TRBJ1-5, with TRBD1 identical over 7 bases. The V and J ends lost 2 bases and 8 bases, in that order; junction bases with no gene match: 6. This CDR3 is built from 14 residues. Per germline, CDR1 MNHNS and CDR2 SASEGT. CDR3 sequence reads: CASSEWAGGKPQHF. Written as DNA, the CDR3 is TGTGCCAGCAGTGAATGGGCAGGGGGGAAGCCCCAGCATTTT.

This clone was counted a few times. The rearrangement uses TRBV28 and TRBJ1-1; 9 bases align to TRBD1. J gave up 9 bases and V 3 bases, and 5 bases lay outside the gene matches. Germline lookup yields CDR1 MDHEN and CDR2 SYDVKM. There are 13 residues in the CDR3. CDR3 nucleotide sequence: TGTGCCAGCAGTTTCCAGGACAGGGGAAAAGCTTTCTTT. Its protein product is CASSFQDRGKAFF.

This clone was counted between two and nine times. V usage is TRBV4-2 and J usage is TRBJ2-7; a weak D match, TRBD1 (5 bases). Germline CDR1 LGHNA, CDR2 YNFKEQ. The V gene lost 8 bases and the J gene lost 5 bases, with 16 bases spanning the gap. This CDR3 contains 13 residues. CDR3 protein: CASGIGAENEQYF. Written as DNA, the CDR3 is TGTGCCAGCGGCATTGGGGCGGAAAACGAGCAGTACTTC.

This clone was seen more than once but under ten times. The rearrangement links TRBV29-1 to TRBJ2-3; maybe TRBD2 (5 bases). This CDR3 comprises 13 residues. Per the germline V gene, CDR1 is SQVTM and CDR2 is ANQGSEA. V lost 6 bases, J lost 7 bases, and 17 bases lay in between. CDR3 DNA sequence: TGCAGCGTCGGTAGTATAGCGCCCAATACGCAGTATTTT. Translation: CSVGSIAPNTQYF.

The J gene is TRBJ1-5, the V gene TRBV19; 8 nucleotides align to TRBD1. The CDR3 totals 15 residues. The trim removed 9 bases at V and 3 bases at J, leaving 10 bases unmatched. CDR1 is LNHDA and CDR2 is SQIVND in the germline V gene (reference sequence). As DNA, the CDR3 is TGTGCCAGCCACCAGGGGGCTAGGAACAATCAGCCCCAGCATTTT. Its translation: CASHQGARNNQPQHF.

The chain employs TRBV15 and TRBJ2-7; maybe TRBD2 (5 bases). Germline V gives CDR1 LNHNV, CDR2 YYDKDF (reference sequence). This CDR3 contains 16 residues. The V end lost 1 base, the J end lost 4 bases, and 17 bases lay between the germline ends. CDR3 region: CATSRVRDRGGYEQYF. The CDR3 DNA is TGTGCCACCAGCAGAGTAAGGGATCGGGGTGGGTACGAGCAGTACTTC.

The genes are TRBV9 and TRBJ2-1; 7 nucleotides align to TRBD2. Germline V gene lookup returns CDR1 SGDLS and CDR2 YYNGEE. This CDR3 contains 15 residues. V gave up 1 base and J gave up 6 bases; unmatched junction bases: 7. CDR3 in amino acids: CASSVRSGVGNEQFF. The CDR3 nucleotides are TGTGCCAGCAGCGTACGGAGCGGGGTTGGCAATGAGCAGTTCTTC.

This rearrangement joins TRBV11-1 to TRBJ2-7, with TRBD1 matching 9 bases. CDR1 is SGHAT, CDR2 FQDESV, per germline (reference sequence). V gave up 5 bases and J gave up 3 bases; unmatched junction bases: 14. This CDR3 spans 17 amino acids. CDR3 sequence (DNA): TGTGCCAGCAGCCGTCCTTACCCGGGACAGGGAAACTACGAGCAGTACTTC. Amino acid sequence: CASSRPYPGQGNYEQYF.

This clone has a handful of counts. The gene calls are TRBV5-1 and TRBJ2-5, with D maybe TRBD1 (6 bases). This CDR3 region has 15 residues. V gave up 5 bases and J gave up 1 base, with 15 bases separating them. Germline V gene data show CDR1 as SGHRS and CDR2 as YFSETQ. CDR3 coding DNA: TGCGCCAGCAGACCCTACGGACAGATCCAAGAGACCCAGTACTTC. The encoded protein is CASRPYGQIQETQYF.

The chain is built from TRBV30 and TRBJ2-7; TRBD1 aligns across 9 bases. This CDR3 region has 14 residues. Germline V lookup: CDR1 GTSNPN, CDR2 SVGIG (reference sequence). V lost 3 bases and J lost 9; bases outside the gene matches: 12. The DNA for the CDR3 is TGTGCCTGGAGCCTGGGACAGGGATTTTCTTGGCAGTACTTC. Encoded protein: CAWSLGQGFSWQYF. The full variable domain, its missing parts supplied by reference TRBV30 and TRBJ2-7, is SQTIHQWPATLVQPVGSPLSLECTVEGTSNPNLYWYRQAAGRGLQLLFYSVGIGQISSEVPQNLSASRPQDRQFILSSKKLLLSDSGFYLCAWSLGQGFSWQYFGPGTRLTVT.

The V gene is TRBV5-4, the J gene TRBJ2-3; possible D gene TRBD2, 6 bases. CDR3 size: 17 residues. V lost 1 base and J 0 bases, leaving 15 bases between the germline ends. Germline CDR1 is SGHNT and CDR2 is YYREEE (reference sequence). CDR3 DNA: TGTGCCAGCAGCTTGCGGACTCGGGGGACTAGCACAGATACGCAGTATTTT. Translating gives CASSLRTRGTSTDTQYF.

This clone was detected only a few times. CDR3 in DNA: TGCGCCAGCAGCCCAGGACTAGCTTCAGATACGCAGTATTTT. Translation gives CASSPGLASDTQYF. The chain recombines TRBV4-3 with TRBJ2-3; 8 nucleotides match TRBD2. V gave up 4 bases and J gave up 4 bases; unmatched junction bases: 4. CDR3 length: 14 residues. Germline V CDR1 and CDR2: LGHNA, YSLEER.

With respect to this clone: This CDR3 is also generated by other DNA sequences in the sample. This chain uses TRBV29-1 with TRBJ2-7; TRBD1 aligns across 7 bases. The CDR3 length is 13 residues. V gave up 4 bases and J gave up 2 bases; unmatched junction bases: 5. Germline V CDR1 and CDR2: SQVTM, ANQGSEA. The CDR3 DNA reads TGCAGCGTTGGCGGGCAGGGGGCCTACGAGCAGTACTTC. This sequence encodes CSVGGQGAYEQYF.

The chain employs TRBV7-2 and TRBJ2-2, with TRBD1 as a possible D gene (5 bases). Germline CDR1 SGHTA, CDR2 FQGNSA. Trimming took off 8 bases at V and 4 bases at J, with 11 bases between the two ends. The length of the CDR3 is 13 residues. CDR3: CASQDTITGELFF. The DNA for the CDR3 is TGTGCCAGCCAGGACACTATCACCGGGGAGCTGTTTTTT.

This clone was detected only a few times. The V gene is TRBV28, the J gene TRBJ1-2; no definite D call. Trimming pared 6 bases from V and 5 bases from J, leaving 13 bases between. The CDR3 runs 13 residues. The germline gives CDR1 MDHEN, CDR2 SYDVKM. The CDR3 sequence is CASSPRLRYGYTF. Here the CDR3 DNA reads TGTGCCAGCAGCCCCAGGCTCCGGTATGGCTACACCTTC.

This clone occurred a few times. Other DNA sequences in this sample translate to the same CDR3. The CDR3 loop is CASSPRQGAYEQYF. DNA of the CDR3: TGTGCCAGCAGCCCGAGACAGGGTGCCTACGAGCAGTACTTC. The rearrangement joins TRBV7-2 to TRBJ2-7, with TRBD1 matching over 7 bases. V gave up 5 bases and J gave up 2 bases; unmatched junction bases: 6. The germline V gene has CDR1 SGHTA and CDR2 FQGNSA. The CDR3 runs 14 residues.

The genes are TRBV28 and TRBJ1-4; the D gene is possibly TRBD1 (6 bases). Germline CDR1 and CDR2: MDHEN and SYDVKM. The CDR3 is 14 amino acids. Trimming pared 5 bases from V and 5 bases from J, leaving 12 bases between. In nucleotides, the CDR3 is TGTGCCAGCAGTCCAGGACAGCAGAATGAAAAACTGTTTTTT. This codes for CASSPGQQNEKLFF.

The V gene is TRBV7-9, the J gene TRBJ1-6; TRBD1 agrees at 8 bases. The CDR3 has 15 residues. Germline CDR1 and CDR2: SEHNR and FQNEAQ (reference sequence). The junction had 5 bases not matched to a gene; V was cut back by 2 bases and J by 8 bases. CDR3 DNA: TGTGCCAGCAGCTTACGACAGGGGACCGATTCACCCCTCCACTTT. It translates to CASSLRQGTDSPLHF.

This clone was seen a handful of times. The chain carries TRBV7-9 and TRBJ2-1; D is perhaps TRBD2 (6 bases). Trimming stripped 5 bases from V and 0 bases from J, with 20 bases between. CDR3 length: 18 amino acids. Germline values: CDR1 SEHNR, CDR2 FQNEAQ (reference sequence). CDR3 in amino acids: CASSAALGGRSSYNEQFF. CDR3 in DNA: TGTGCCAGCAGCGCCGCTCTGGGGGGACGAAGCTCCTACAATGAGCAGTTCTTC.

At least ten counts were recorded for this clone. This rearrangement joins TRBV4-3 to TRBJ2-2; TRBD2 matches at 8 bases. Germline V gene lookup returns CDR1 LGHNA and CDR2 YSLEER. CDR3 length: 15 amino acids. With V trimmed by 4 bases and J by 7 bases, 8 bases remained unmatched. CDR3 sequence reads: CASSRRLAWVGELFF. CDR3 in DNA: TGCGCCAGCAGCCGTCGACTAGCGTGGGTCGGGGAGCTGTTTTTT.

The chain uses TRBV30 and TRBJ1-5, with D uncertain. The V gene's germline CDR1 is GTSNPN and CDR2 SVGIG (reference sequence). V was clipped by 3 bases and J by 0 bases, with 12 bases between them. The CDR3 consists of 15 residues. In DNA, the CDR3 is TGTGCCTGGAGCCCCGAGTCGTATAGCAATCAGCCCCAGCATTTT. Its translation: CAWSPESYSNQPQHF.

In its sample, this clone was seen a few times. The rearrangement links TRBV18 to TRBJ2-1; 8 positions match TRBD1. V was clipped by 2 bases and J by 3 bases; unmatched bases: 6. The CDR3 is made up of 16 amino acids. CDR1 is KGHSH, CDR2 LQKENI, per germline. CDR3 amino acids: CASSPLGQAIYNEQFF. The CDR3 DNA reads as TGTGCCAGCTCACCATTGGGACAGGCGATCTACAATGAGCAGTTCTTC.

This clone was seen a handful of times. V and J are TRBV30 and TRBJ2-7; no firm D call. V lost 1 base and J 8 bases, leaving 9 bases between the germline ends. The CDR3 spans 11 residues. In germline, CDR1 is GTSNPN, CDR2 SVGIG (reference sequence). The CDR3 coding sequence is TGTGCCTGGAGTGCCGGAGAGAAGCAGTACTTC. It yields the protein CAWSAGEKQYF.

The V call is TRBV4-3, the J call TRBJ1-2; 8 bases are a match to TRBD1. The CDR3 spans 14 residues. From germline, CDR1 is LGHNA and CDR2 YSLEER. V dropped 1 base and J dropped 8; count of bases not matched to a gene: 6. CDR3 in DNA: TGCGCCAGCAGCCAAGTTCAGGGGGCGCGGGGCTACACCTTC. Its protein is CASSQVQGARGYTF.